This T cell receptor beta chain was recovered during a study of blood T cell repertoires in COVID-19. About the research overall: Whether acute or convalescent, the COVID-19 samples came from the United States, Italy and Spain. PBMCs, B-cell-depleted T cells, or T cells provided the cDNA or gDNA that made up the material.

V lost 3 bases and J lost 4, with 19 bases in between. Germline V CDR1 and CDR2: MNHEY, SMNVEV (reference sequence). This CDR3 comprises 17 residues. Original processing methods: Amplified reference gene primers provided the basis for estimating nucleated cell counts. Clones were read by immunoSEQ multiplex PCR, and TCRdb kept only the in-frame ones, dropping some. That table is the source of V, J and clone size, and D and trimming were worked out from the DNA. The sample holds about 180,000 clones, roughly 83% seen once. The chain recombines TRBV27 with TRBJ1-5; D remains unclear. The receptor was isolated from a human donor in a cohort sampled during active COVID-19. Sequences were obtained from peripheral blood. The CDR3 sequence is CASSLGKWTGSNQPQHF. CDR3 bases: TGTGCCAGCAGTTTGGGGAAGTGGACGGGGAGTAATCAGCCCCAGCATTTT.